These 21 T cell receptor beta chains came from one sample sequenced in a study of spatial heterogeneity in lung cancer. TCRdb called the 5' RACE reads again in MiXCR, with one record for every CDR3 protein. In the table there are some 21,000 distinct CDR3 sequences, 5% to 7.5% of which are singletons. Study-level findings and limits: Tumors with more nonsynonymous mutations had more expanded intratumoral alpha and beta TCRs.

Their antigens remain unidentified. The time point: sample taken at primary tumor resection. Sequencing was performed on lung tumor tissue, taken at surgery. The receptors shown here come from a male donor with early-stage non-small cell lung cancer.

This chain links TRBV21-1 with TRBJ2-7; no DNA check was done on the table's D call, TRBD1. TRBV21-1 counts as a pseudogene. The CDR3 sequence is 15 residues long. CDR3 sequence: CASVLSGTGTYEQYF. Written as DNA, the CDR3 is TGTGCCAGCGTACTCTCCGGGACAGGAACCTACGAGCAGTACTTC.

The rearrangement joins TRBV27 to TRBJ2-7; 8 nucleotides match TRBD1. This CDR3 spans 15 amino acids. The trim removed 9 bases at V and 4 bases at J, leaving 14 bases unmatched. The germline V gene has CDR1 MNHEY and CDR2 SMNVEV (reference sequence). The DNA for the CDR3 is TGTGCCAGTCCCCCCCACAGGGGGACCCTTTACGAGCAGTACTTC. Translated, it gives CASPPHRGTLYEQYF.

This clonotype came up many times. The CDR3 DNA follows: TGTGCCAGCAGTTACGTGGGAGAGACCCAGTACTTC. This codes for CASSYVGETQYF. V is TRBV6-2 or TRBV6-3 and J is TRBJ2-5; D is unresolved. The V gene's germline CDR1 is MNHEY and CDR2 SVGEGT. The CDR3 totals 12 residues. V was cut by 2 bases and J by 4 bases, with 5 bases left in between.

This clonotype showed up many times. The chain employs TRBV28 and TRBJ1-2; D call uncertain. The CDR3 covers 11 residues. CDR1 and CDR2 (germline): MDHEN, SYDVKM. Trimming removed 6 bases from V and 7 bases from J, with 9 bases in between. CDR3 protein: CASRLGPGYTF. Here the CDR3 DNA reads TGTGCCAGCAGGCTCGGACCTGGCTACACCTTC.

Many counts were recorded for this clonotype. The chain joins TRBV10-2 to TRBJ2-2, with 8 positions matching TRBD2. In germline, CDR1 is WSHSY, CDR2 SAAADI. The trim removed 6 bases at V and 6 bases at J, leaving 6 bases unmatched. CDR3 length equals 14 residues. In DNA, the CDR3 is TGCGCCAGCAGGTCGGCGGGGGGTGCCGGGGAGCTGTTTTTT. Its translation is CASRSAGGAGELFF.

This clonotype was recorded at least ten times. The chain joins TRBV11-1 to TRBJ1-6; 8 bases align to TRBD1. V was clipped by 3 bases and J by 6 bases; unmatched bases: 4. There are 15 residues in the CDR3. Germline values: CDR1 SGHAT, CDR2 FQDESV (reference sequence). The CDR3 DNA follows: TGTGCCAGCAGCTTCCAACAGGGGGGTAATTCACCCCTCCACTTT. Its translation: CASSFQQGGNSPLHF.

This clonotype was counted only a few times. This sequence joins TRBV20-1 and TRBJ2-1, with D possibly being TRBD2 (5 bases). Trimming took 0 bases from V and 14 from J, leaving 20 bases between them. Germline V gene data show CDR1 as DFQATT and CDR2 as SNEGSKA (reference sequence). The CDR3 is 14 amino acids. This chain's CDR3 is CSARDISGPRDKFF. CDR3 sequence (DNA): TGCAGTGCTAGAGATATTTCTGGACCACGGGATAAGTTCTTC.

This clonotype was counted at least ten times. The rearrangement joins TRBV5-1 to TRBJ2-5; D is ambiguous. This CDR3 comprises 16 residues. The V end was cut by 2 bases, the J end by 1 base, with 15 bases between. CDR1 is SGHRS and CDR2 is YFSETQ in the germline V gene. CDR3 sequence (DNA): TGCGCCAGCAGCTTTATGATAGCTACTCCCCAAGAGACCCAGTACTTC. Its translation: CASSFMIATPQETQYF.

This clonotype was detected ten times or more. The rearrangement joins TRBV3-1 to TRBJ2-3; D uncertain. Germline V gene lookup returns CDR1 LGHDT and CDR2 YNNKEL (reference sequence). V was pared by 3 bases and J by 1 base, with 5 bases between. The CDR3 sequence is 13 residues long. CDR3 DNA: TGTGCCAGCAGCCACCAGGGCACAGATACGCAGTATTTT. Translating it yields CASSHQGTDTQYF.

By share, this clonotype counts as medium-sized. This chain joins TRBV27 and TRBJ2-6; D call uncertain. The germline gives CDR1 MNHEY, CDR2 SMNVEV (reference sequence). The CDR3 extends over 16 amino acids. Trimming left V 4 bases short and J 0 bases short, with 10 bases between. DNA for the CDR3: TGTGCCAGCAGTTACCTCTCCGGCTCTGGGGCCAACGTCCTGACTTTC. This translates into CASSYLSGSGANVLTF.

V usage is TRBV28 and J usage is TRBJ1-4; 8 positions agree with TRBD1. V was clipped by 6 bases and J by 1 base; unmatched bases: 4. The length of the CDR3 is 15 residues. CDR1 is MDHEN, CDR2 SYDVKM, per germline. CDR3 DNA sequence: TGTGCCAGCAGCCCAACAGGGGGAACTAATGAAAAACTGTTTTTT. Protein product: CASSPTGGTNEKLFF.

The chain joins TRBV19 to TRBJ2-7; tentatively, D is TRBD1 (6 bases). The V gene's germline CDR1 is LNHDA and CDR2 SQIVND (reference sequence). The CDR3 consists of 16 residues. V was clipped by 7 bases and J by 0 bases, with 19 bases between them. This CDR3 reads CASNAGRSTGSYEQYF. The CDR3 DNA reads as TGTGCCAGTAACGCCGGCCGCTCGACAGGCTCCTACGAGCAGTACTTC.

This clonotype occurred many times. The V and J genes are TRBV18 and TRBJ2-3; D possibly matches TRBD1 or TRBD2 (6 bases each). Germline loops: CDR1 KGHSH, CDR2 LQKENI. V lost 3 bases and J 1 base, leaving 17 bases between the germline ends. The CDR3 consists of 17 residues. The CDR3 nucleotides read TGTGCCAGCTCACCGGGGGGCATCGGCTCCCGCACAGATACGCAGTATTTT. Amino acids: CASSPGGIGSRTDTQYF. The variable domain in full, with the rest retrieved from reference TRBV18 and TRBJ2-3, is NAGVMQNPRHLVRRRGQEARLRCSPMKGHSHVYWYRQLPEEGLKFMVYLQKENIIDESGMPKERFSAEFPKEGPSILRIQQVVRGDSAAYFCASSPGGIGSRTDTQYFGPGTRLTVL.

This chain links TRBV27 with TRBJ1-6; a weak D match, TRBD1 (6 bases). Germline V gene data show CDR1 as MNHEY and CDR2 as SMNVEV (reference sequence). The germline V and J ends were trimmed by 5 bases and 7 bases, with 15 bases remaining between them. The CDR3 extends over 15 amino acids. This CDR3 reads CASSLTGPNNSPLHF. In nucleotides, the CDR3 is TGTGCCAGCAGTCTAACAGGGCCGAACAATTCACCCCTCCACTTT.

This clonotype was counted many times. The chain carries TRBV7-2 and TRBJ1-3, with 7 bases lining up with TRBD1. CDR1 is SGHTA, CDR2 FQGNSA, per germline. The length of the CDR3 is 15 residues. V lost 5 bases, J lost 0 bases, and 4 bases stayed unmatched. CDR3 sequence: CASSPRDSSGNTIYF. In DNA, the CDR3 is TGTGCCAGCAGCCCGCGGGACAGCTCTGGAAACACCATATATTTT.

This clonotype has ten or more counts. CDR3 DNA sequence: TGTGCCAGCAGTGCCGAGCGGAACACCGGGGAGCTGTTTTTT. It yields the protein CASSAERNTGELFF. The genes are TRBV2 and TRBJ2-2; D remains unclear. Trimming stripped 4 bases from V and 1 base from J, with 7 bases between. The CDR3 length is 14 residues. Germline loops: CDR1 SNHLY, CDR2 FYNNEI.

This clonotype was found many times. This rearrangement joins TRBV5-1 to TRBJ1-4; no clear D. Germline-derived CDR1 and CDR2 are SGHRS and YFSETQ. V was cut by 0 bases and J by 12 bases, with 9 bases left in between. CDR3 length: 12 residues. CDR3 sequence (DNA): TGCGCCAGCAGCTTGGCGGGCCTTGAACTGTTTTTT. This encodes CASSLAGLELFF. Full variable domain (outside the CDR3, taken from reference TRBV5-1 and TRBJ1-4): KAGVTQTPRYLIKTRGQQVTLSCSPISGHRSVSWYQQTPGQGLQFLFEYFSETQRNKGNFPGRFSGRQFSNSRSEMNVSTLELGDSALYLCASSLAGLELFFGSGTQLSVL.

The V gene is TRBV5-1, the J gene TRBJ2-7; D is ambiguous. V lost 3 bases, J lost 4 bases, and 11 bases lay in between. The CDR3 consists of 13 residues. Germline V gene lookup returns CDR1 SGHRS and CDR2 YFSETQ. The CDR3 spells CASSSLPSYEQYF. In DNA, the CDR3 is TGCGCCAGCAGCTCGCTACCTTCTTACGAGCAGTACTTC.

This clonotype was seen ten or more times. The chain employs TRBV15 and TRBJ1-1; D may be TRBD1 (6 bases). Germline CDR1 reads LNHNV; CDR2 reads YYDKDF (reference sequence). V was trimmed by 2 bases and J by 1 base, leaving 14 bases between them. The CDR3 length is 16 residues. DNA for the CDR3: TGTGCCACCAGCAGACCCCCGGGACACCCGAACACTGAAGCTTTCTTT. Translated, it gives CATSRPPGHPNTEAFF.

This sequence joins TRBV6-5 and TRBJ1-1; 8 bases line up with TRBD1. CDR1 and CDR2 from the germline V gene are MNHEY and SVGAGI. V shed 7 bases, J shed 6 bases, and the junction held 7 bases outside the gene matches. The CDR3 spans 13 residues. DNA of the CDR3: TGTGCCAGCACCAGACAGGGGCTTCCTGAAGCTTTCTTT. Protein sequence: CASTRQGLPEAFF.

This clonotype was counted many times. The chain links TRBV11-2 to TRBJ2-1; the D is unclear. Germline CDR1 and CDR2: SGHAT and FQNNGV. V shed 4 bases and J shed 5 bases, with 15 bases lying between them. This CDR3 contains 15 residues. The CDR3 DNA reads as TGTGCCAGCAGCTCCACTTGGAGTGCCAACAATGAGCAGTTCTTC. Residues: CASSSTWSANNEQFF.